A selection of T cell receptor beta chains follows, all from one sample in a study of control samples from healthy donors and cancer patients. TCRdb keeps only in-frame clones here, not all; method: immunoSEQ multiplex PCR. The sample has some 130,000 clones, approximately 88% seen once. Input material: blood. These receptors came from a man aged 40-50 years in good health. Each CDR3 is given with its conserved first and last residue. A D gene is named only where the DNA matches it firmly. Clone size is shown for a subset of rows, as once, few, many or a class of expanded clone.

CDR3 length: 13; V gene: TRBV5-6; D gene: .; clone size: once; J gene: TRBJ1-1; CDR3 protein: CASSLGTARAAFF; CDR3 DNA: TGTGCCAGCAGCTTGGGAACGGCACGGGCCGCTTTCTTT
CDR3 length: 18; V gene: TRBV11-2; D gene: TRBD2; clone size: .; J gene: TRBJ2-1; CDR3 protein: CASSSGMAWRGAVGEQFF; CDR3 DNA: TGTGCCAGCAGCTCAGGGATGGCGTGGCGGGGGGCTGTAGGTGAGCAGTTCTTC
CDR3 length: 17; V gene: TRBV2; D gene: TRBD1; clone size: once; J gene: TRBJ1-2; CDR3 protein: CASKEGTGGTILYGYTF; CDR3 DNA: TGTGCCAGCAAAGAGGGGACAGGGGGCACTATTCTCTATGGCTACACCTTC
CDR3 length: 18; V gene: TRBV3-1/TRBV3-2; D gene: TRBD2; clone size: .; J gene: TRBJ2-3; CDR3 protein: CASSQALGLAGVTDTQYF; CDR3 DNA: TGTGCCAGCAGCCAAGCTCTCGGACTAGCGGGGGTCACAGATACGCAGTATTTT
CDR3 length: 15; V gene: TRBV9; D gene: .; clone size: .; J gene: TRBJ1-4; CDR3 protein: CASSASGTENEKLFF; CDR3 DNA: TGTGCCAGCAGCGCCTCCGGGACGGAGAATGAAAAACTGTTTTTT
CDR3 length: 16; V gene: TRBV11-2; D gene: .; clone size: .; J gene: TRBJ1-1; CDR3 protein: CASSLDFWGAGTEAFF; CDR3 DNA: TGTGCCAGCAGCTTAGATTTCTGGGGGGCTGGCACTGAAGCTTTCTTT
CDR3 length: 14; V gene: TRBV9; D gene: .; clone size: .; J gene: TRBJ2-5; CDR3 protein: CASSVASGVETQYF; CDR3 DNA: TGTGCCAGCAGCGTAGCTTCGGGGGTAGAGACCCAGTACTTC
CDR3 length: 15; V gene: TRBV9; D gene: TRBD1; clone size: .; J gene: TRBJ1-1; CDR3 protein: CASSLNPGQGGKAFF; CDR3 DNA: TGTGCCAGCAGCCTCAATCCGGGACAGGGGGGAAAAGCTTTCTTT
CDR3 length: 14; V gene: TRBV4-2; D gene: .; clone size: .; J gene: TRBJ1-3; CDR3 protein: CASSEQGAGNTIYF; CDR3 DNA: TGTGCCAGCAGCGAACAGGGCGCAGGAAACACCATATATTTT
CDR3 length: 14; V gene: TRBV2; D gene: .; clone size: .; J gene: TRBJ2-1; CDR3 protein: CASSDTPARNEQFF; CDR3 DNA: TGTGCCAGCAGTGACACTCCAGCGAGAAATGAGCAGTTCTTC
CDR3 length: 15; V gene: TRBV9; D gene: .; clone size: few; J gene: TRBJ1-5; CDR3 protein: CASSVEGNSNQPQHF; CDR3 DNA: TGTGCCAGCAGCGTAGAGGGGAATAGCAATCAGCCCCAGCATTTT
CDR3 length: 16; V gene: TRBV6-6; D gene: TRBD1; clone size: .; J gene: TRBJ1-1; CDR3 protein: CASSYSTGASRTPAFF; CDR3 DNA: TGTGCCAGCAGTTACTCGACAGGGGCTAGTCGGACGCCGGCTTTCTTT
CDR3 length: 15; V gene: TRBV7-9; D gene: .; clone size: .; J gene: TRBJ2-6; CDR3 protein: CASSLGTGGANVLTF; CDR3 DNA: TGTGCCAGCAGCTTAGGGACGGGTGGGGCCAACGTCCTGACTTTC
CDR3 length: 15; V gene: TRBV27; D gene: .; clone size: .; J gene: TRBJ2-2; CDR3 protein: CASSLNRGGAGELFF; CDR3 DNA: TGTGCCAGCAGTTTAAACAGGGGGGGCGCCGGGGAGCTGTTTTTT
CDR3 length: 16; V gene: TRBV25-1; D gene: TRBD2; clone size: .; J gene: TRBJ2-1; CDR3 protein: CASSAFSSGSKDEQFF; CDR3 DNA: TGTGCCAGCAGTGCATTTTCTAGCGGGTCTAAGGATGAGCAGTTCTTC
CDR3 length: 15; V gene: TRBV18; D gene: TRBD1; clone size: .; J gene: TRBJ1-1; CDR3 protein: CASCPGQGANTEAFF; CDR3 DNA: TGTGCCAGCTGTCCGGGACAGGGGGCGAACACTGAAGCTTTCTTT
CDR3 length: 13; V gene: TRBV29-1; D gene: .; clone size: .; J gene: TRBJ2-5; CDR3 protein: CSVRQTSGETQYF; CDR3 DNA: TGCAGCGTTCGGCAGACCTCCGGGGAGACCCAGTACTTC